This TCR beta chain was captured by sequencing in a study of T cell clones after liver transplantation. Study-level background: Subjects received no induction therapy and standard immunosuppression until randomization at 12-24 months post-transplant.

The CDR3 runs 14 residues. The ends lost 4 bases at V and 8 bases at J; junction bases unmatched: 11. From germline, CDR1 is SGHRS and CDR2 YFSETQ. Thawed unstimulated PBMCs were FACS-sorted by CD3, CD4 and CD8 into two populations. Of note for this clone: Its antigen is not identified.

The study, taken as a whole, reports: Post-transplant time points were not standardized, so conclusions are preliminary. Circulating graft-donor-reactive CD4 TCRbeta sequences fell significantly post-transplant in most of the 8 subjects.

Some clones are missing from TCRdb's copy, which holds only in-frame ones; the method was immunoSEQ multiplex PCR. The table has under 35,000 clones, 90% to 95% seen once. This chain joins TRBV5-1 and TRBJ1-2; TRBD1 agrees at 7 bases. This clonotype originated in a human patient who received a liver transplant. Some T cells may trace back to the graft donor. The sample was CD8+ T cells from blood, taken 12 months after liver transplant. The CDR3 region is CASSNRQGLAGYTF. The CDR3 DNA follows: TGCGCCAGCAGCAACCGACAGGGACTTGCAGGCTACACCTTC. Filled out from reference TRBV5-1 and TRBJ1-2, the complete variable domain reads KAGVTQTPRYLIKTRGQQVTLSCSPISGHRSVSWYQQTPGQGLQFLFEYFSETQRNKGNFPGRFSGRQFSNSRSEMNVSTLELGDSALYLCASSNRQGLAGYTFGSGTRLTVV.